These 20 T cell receptor beta chains were sequenced from one sample in a study of blood T cell repertoires in COVID-19. Profiled with immunoSEQ multiplex PCR; TCRdb holds only in-frame clones, not every one. The repertoire has approximately 160,000 clones, about 92% of them found once; the top ten carry 18%. The specimen was peripheral blood. The receptors were gathered from a man aged 55 to 70 with active or convalescent COVID-19.

The table lists this clone with a count of one. V and J are TRBV6-5 and TRBJ2-3; 9 bases fit TRBD2. V was pared by 5 bases and J by 6 bases, with 9 bases of the junction left unmatched. The germline gives CDR1 MNHEY, CDR2 SVGAGI. The CDR3 consists of 15 residues. The CDR3 nucleotides read TGTGCCAGCAGTCGGCCGGGACTAGCCGGCGATACGCAGTATTTT. Encoded protein: CASSRPGLAGDTQYF.

The chain carries TRBV9 and TRBJ1-3; 7 bases map to TRBD1. This CDR3 region has 15 residues. V was clipped by 5 bases and J by 3 bases; unmatched bases: 8. Germline V CDR1 and CDR2: SGDLS, YYNGEE. CDR3: CASSRQGTHGNTIYF. In nucleotides, the CDR3 is TGTGCCAGCAGTAGACAGGGAACTCATGGAAACACCATATATTTT.

J is TRBJ2-1 and V is TRBV7-8; possible D gene TRBD1, 5 bases. The CDR3 sequence is 17 residues long. Trimming stripped 2 bases from V and 0 bases from J, with 14 bases between. Looked up from germline, CDR1 is SGHVS and CDR2 is FQNEAQ. CDR3 amino acids: CASSLYGAPSSYNEQFF. CDR3 DNA sequence: TGTGCCAGCAGCTTATATGGGGCCCCTAGCTCCTACAATGAGCAGTTCTTC. Full variable domain (outside the CDR3, taken from reference TRBV7-8 and TRBJ2-1): GAGVSQSPRYKVAKRGQDVALRCDPISGHVSLFWYQQALGQGPEFLTYFQNEAQLDKSGLPSDRFFAERPEGSVSTLKIQRTQQEDSAVYLCASSLYGAPSSYNEQFFGPGTRLTVL.

This clone was seen a few times. This chain uses TRBV19 with TRBJ1-2, with TRBD1 matching over 8 bases. The germline V gene has CDR1 LNHDA and CDR2 SQIVND (reference sequence). CDR3 length equals 16 residues. Trimming removed 5 bases from V and 3 bases from J; junction bases left unmatched: 11. In nucleotides, the CDR3 is TGTGCCAGTAGTGGGCAAAACAGGGGGTCCGACTATGGCTACACCTTC. It specifies CASSGQNRGSDYGYTF.

The chain has TRBV5-5 and TRBJ2-3, with TRBD2 matching 9 bases. V lost 0 bases and J lost 1; bases outside the gene matches: 3. The CDR3 is 16 residues long. Germline-derived CDR1 and CDR2 are SGHKS and YYEKEE (reference sequence). CDR3 coding DNA: TGTGCCAGCAGCTTGGGAGTAGCGGGGGGCACAGATACGCAGTATTTT. Its protein product is CASSLGVAGGTDTQYF.

The chain employs TRBV20-1 and TRBJ1-2; 9 nucleotides align to TRBD1. This CDR3 spans 13 amino acids. The ends lost 3 bases at V and 8 bases at J; junction bases unmatched: 7. The germline CDR1 and CDR2 sequences are DFQATT and SNEGSKA (reference sequence). CDR3 nucleotides: TGCAGTGCTAGTATGGGACAGGGCGCAGGCTACACCTTC. The encoded protein is CSASMGQGAGYTF.

This chain links TRBV12-3 or TRBV12-4 with TRBJ2-5; 7 bases agree with TRBD1. CDR3 size: 13 residues. V dropped 3 bases and J dropped 4; count of bases not matched to a gene: 2. The CDR3 DNA reads TGTGCCAGCAGTTTGTCAGGGGGAGAGACCCAGTACTTC. Amino acids: CASSLSGGETQYF.

The chain has TRBV6-1 and TRBJ2-5; 12 bases fit TRBD2. This CDR3 is 16 amino acids long. V lost 2 bases and J lost 5; bases outside the gene matches: 6. Germline CDR1 and CDR2: MNHNS and SASEGT. CDR3: CASSETLAGGGETQYF. DNA for the CDR3: TGTGCCAGCAGTGAAACACTAGCGGGAGGCGGGGAGACCCAGTACTTC.

The chain uses TRBV7-2 and TRBJ2-2; D might be TRBD2 (5 bases). V lost 1 base to trimming and J lost 3 bases, with 12 bases between them. The CDR3 covers 16 residues. The V gene's germline CDR1 is SGHTA and CDR2 FQGNSA. The CDR3 DNA is TGTGCCAGCAGCTTAGGTTTGCGGGCACACACCGGGGAGCTGTTTTTT. Encoded protein: CASSLGLRAHTGELFF.

The genes are TRBV5-1 and TRBJ1-1, with unresolved D. The V end lost 0 bases, the J end lost 3 bases, and 9 bases lay between the germline ends. The germline gives CDR1 SGHRS, CDR2 YFSETQ. The CDR3 is made up of 14 amino acids. This chain's CDR3 is CASSLDFMDTEAFF. In nucleotides, the CDR3 is TGCGCCAGCAGCTTGGACTTTATGGACACTGAAGCTTTCTTT. Full variable domain (rest looked up from reference TRBV5-1 and TRBJ1-1): KAGVTQTPRYLIKTRGQQVTLSCSPISGHRSVSWYQQTPGQGLQFLFEYFSETQRNKGNFPGRFSGRQFSNSRSEMNVSTLELGDSALYLCASSLDFMDTEAFFGQGTRLTVV.

This chain joins TRBV5-1 and TRBJ2-3, with 10 bases that match TRBD2. The CDR3 sequence is 19 residues long. The germline gives CDR1 SGHRS, CDR2 YFSETQ. V lost 0 bases to trimming and J lost 4 bases; unmatched junction nucleotides: 14. The CDR3 sequence is CASSLGESSGRARPDTQYF. The DNA for the CDR3 is TGCGCCAGCAGCTTGGGGGAGTCCAGCGGGAGGGCCAGGCCAGATACGCAGTATTTT.

The chain links TRBV19 to TRBJ1-3, with D possibly being TRBD1 (5 bases). V was trimmed by 3 bases and J by 2 bases, leaving 8 bases between them. Germline V gene data show CDR1 as LNHDA and CDR2 as SQIVND (reference sequence). This CDR3 has 14 amino acids. The CDR3 is CASSMGGTGNTIYF. The CDR3 nucleotides are TGTGCCAGTAGTATGGGGGGGACTGGAAACACCATATATTTT. Full variable domain (outside the CDR3, taken from reference TRBV19 and TRBJ1-3): DGGITQSPKYLFRKEGQNVTLSCEQNLNHDAMYWYRQDPGQGLRLIYYSQIVNDFQKGDIAEGYSVSREKKESFPLTVTSAQKNPTAFYLCASSMGGTGNTIYFGEGSWLTVV.

The gene calls are TRBV7-9 and TRBJ1-1; TRBD1 matches at 9 bases. Germline-derived CDR1 and CDR2 are SEHNR and FQNEAQ (reference sequence). The CDR3 length is 15 residues. V lost 5 bases, J lost 4 bases, and 8 bases stayed unmatched. The CDR3 DNA sequence: TGTGCCAGCAGCCCCGACCGGGACAGGGCCACTGAAGCTTTCTTT. This gives the protein CASSPDRDRATEAFF. The variable domain in full, with the rest retrieved from reference TRBV7-9 and TRBJ1-1, is DTGVSQNPRHKITKRGQNVTFRCDPISEHNRLYWYRQTLGQGPEFLTYFQNEAQLEKSRLLSDRFSAERPKGSFSTLEIQRTEQGDSAMYLCASSPDRDRATEAFFGQGTRLTVV.

The chain carries TRBV7-8 and TRBJ1-4; unclear D gene. Germline-derived CDR1 and CDR2 are SGHVS and FQNEAQ. Trimming pared 2 bases from V and 8 bases from J, leaving 6 bases between. The CDR3 spans 12 residues. The CDR3 protein is CASSLTREKLFF. For the CDR3, the DNA is TGTGCCAGCAGCTTAACCAGGGAAAAACTGTTTTTT.

This chain links TRBV19 with TRBJ1-5, with TRBD1 identical over 9 bases. This CDR3 spans 15 amino acids. The germline CDR1 and CDR2 sequences are LNHDA and SQIVND (reference sequence). V lost 8 bases and J lost 2; bases outside the gene matches: 7. The CDR3 here is CASEYTGGGNQPQHF. As DNA, the CDR3 is TGTGCCAGTGAGTATACAGGGGGCGGCAATCAGCCCCAGCATTTT.

The V and J genes are TRBV7-2 and TRBJ2-7, with 9 nucleotides matching TRBD2. This CDR3 spans 16 amino acids. CDR1 and CDR2 from the germline V gene are SGHTA and FQGNSA. Trimming removed 4 bases from V and 2 bases from J; junction bases left unmatched: 9. The CDR3 DNA is TGTGCCAGCAGCTCCGCCGGGACTAGCACAACCTACGAGCAGTACTTC. Its translation is CASSSAGTSTTYEQYF.

The chain couples TRBV5-4 to TRBJ2-2; possibly TRBD2 for D (6 bases). This CDR3 contains 16 residues. The germline V and J ends were trimmed by 1 base and 0 bases, with 10 bases remaining between them. The germline V gene encodes CDR1 SGHNT and CDR2 YYREEE (reference sequence). For the CDR3, the DNA is TGTGCCAGCAGCTTGCTTCGGGACTCGAACACCGGGGAGCTGTTTTTT. It specifies CASSLLRDSNTGELFF.

This rearrangement joins TRBV20-1 to TRBJ1-1; no clear D. CDR1 is DFQATT and CDR2 is SNEGSKA in the germline V gene (reference sequence). V was cut by 6 bases and J by 4 bases, with 9 bases left in between. The CDR3 extends over 11 amino acids. CDR3 nucleotide sequence: TGCAGTGCGGCCACCACCACTGAAGCTTTCTTT. As protein: CSAATTTEAFF.

The chain recombines TRBV10-3 with TRBJ2-2; 8 nucleotides agree with TRBD1. The V segment lost 7 bases and the J segment 3 bases; nucleotides outside the gene matches: 4. Germline V gives CDR1 ENHRY, CDR2 SYGVKD. The CDR3 covers 14 residues. This CDR3 is CAITPTGDTGELFF. DNA for the CDR3: TGTGCCATCACCCCGACAGGGGACACCGGGGAGCTGTTTTTT.

The chain joins TRBV5-1 to TRBJ1-1, with 7 positions matching TRBD1. Germline V gene data show CDR1 as SGHRS and CDR2 as YFSETQ. This CDR3 has 16 residues. Trimming at V came to 4 bases and at J to 2 bases, leaving 11 bases not matched to a gene. CDR3 nucleotides: TGCGCCAGCAGCACAAAATCCGGGACAGATAACACTGAAGCTTTCTTT. Translating it yields CASSTKSGTDNTEAFF.